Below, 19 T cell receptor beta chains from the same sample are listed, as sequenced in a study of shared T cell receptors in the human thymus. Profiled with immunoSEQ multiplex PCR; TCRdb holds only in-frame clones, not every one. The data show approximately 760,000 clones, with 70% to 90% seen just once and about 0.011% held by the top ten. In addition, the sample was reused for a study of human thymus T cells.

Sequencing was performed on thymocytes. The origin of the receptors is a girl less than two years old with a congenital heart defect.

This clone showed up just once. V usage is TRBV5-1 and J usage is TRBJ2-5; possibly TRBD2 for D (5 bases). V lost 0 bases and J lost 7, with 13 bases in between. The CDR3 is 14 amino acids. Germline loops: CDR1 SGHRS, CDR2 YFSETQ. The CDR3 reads CASSLDGVPRTQYF. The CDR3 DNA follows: TGCGCCAGCAGCTTGGACGGGGTTCCGAGGACCCAGTACTTC.

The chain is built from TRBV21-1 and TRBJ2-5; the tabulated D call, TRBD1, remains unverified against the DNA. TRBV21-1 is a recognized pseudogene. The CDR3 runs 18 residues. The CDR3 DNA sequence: TGTGCCAGCAGCACCTGGACAGGGGGCAGGTTCTTAGGGGAGACCCAGTACTTC. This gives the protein CASSTWTGGRFLGETQYF.

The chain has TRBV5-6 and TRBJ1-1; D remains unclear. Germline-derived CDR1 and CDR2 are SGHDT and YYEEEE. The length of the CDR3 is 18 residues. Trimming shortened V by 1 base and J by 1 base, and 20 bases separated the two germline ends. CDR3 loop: CASSLNPRYRLRNTEAFF. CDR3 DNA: TGTGCCAGCAGCTTGAATCCACGATATCGACTTAGGAACACTGAAGCTTTCTTT.

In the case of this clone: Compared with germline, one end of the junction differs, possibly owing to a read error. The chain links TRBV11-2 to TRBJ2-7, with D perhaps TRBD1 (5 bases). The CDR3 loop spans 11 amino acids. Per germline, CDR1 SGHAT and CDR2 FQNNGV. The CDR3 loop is CASSLVYTGRF. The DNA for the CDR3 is TGTGCCAGCAGCTTAGTGTACACAGGTCGCTTC. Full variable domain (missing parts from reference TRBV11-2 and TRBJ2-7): EAGVAQSPRYKIIEKRQSVAFWCNPISGHATLYWYQQILGQGPKLLIQFQNNGVVDDSQLPKDRFSAERLKGVDSTLKIQPAKLEDSAVYLCASSLVYTGRFGPGTRLTVT.

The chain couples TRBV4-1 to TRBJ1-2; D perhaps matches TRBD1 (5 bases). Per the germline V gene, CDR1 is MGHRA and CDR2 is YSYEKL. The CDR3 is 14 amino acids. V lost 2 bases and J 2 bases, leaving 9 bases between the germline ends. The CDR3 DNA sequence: TGCGCCAGCAGCCAAATAAGACAGAACTATGGCTACACCTTC. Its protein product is CASSQIRQNYGYTF.

The CDR3 coding sequence is TGCGCCAGCAACTTGAGTGGAGGATCACCCCTCCACTTT. Its translation: CASNLSGGSPLHF. The J gene is TRBJ1-6, the V gene TRBV10-1; D is unresolved. The CDR3 is 13 amino acids. Germline-derived CDR1 and CDR2 are WNHNN and SYGVQD (reference sequence). V was clipped by 7 bases and J by 10 bases, with 14 bases between them.

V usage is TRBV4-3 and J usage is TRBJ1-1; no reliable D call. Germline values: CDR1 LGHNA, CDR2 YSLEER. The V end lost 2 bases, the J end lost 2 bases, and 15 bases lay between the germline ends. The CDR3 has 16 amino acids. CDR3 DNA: TGCGCCAGCAGCCAACACCCTGGGCCAGGCAACACTGAAGCTTTCTTT. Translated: CASSQHPGPGNTEAFF.

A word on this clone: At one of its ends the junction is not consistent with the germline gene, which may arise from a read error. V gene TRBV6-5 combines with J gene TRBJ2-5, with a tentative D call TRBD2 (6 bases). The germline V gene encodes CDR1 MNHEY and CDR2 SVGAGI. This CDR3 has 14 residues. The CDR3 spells CASSESPLRRGYDF. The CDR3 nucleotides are TGTGCCAGCAGTGAATCTCCCCTCAGGCGGGGCTACGACTTC.

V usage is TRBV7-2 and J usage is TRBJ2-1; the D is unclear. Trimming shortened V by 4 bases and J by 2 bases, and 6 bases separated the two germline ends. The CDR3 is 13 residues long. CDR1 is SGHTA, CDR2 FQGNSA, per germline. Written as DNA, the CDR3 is TGTGCCAGCAGCTCCCTCCCCTACAATGAGCAGTTCTTC. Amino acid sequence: CASSSLPYNEQFF.

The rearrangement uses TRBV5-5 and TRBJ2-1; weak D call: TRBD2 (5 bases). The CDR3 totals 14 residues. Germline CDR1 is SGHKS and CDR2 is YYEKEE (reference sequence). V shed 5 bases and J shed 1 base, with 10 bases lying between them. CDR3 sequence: CASRPGKSYNEQFF. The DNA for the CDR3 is TGTGCCAGCAGACCCGGGAAGTCCTACAATGAGCAGTTCTTC.

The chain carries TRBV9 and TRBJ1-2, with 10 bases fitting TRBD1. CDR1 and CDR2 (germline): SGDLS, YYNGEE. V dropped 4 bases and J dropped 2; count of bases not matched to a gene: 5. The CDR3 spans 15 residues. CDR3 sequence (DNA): TGTGCCAGCAGCCAACGGACAGGGGGGAACTATGGCTACACCTTC. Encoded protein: CASSQRTGGNYGYTF.

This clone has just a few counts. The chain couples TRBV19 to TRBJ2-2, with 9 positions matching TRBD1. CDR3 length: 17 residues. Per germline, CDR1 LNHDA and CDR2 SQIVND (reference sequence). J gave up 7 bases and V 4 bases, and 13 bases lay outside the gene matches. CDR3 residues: CASSNRSSLDRGGELFF. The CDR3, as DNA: TGTGCCAGTAGTAACCGTTCCTCCTTGGACAGGGGCGGGGAGCTGTTTTTT.

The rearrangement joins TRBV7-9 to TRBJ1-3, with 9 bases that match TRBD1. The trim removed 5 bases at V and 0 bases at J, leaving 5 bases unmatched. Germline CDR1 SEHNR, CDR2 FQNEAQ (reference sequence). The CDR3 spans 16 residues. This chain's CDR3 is CASSRTGASSGNTIYF. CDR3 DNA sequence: TGTGCCAGCAGCCGGACAGGGGCGAGCTCTGGAAACACCATATATTTT. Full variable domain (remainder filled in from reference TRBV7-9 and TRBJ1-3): DTGVSQNPRHKITKRGQNVTFRCDPISEHNRLYWYRQTLGQGPEFLTYFQNEAQLEKSRLLSDRFSAERPKGSFSTLEIQRTEQGDSAMYLCASSRTGASSGNTIYFGEGSWLTVV.

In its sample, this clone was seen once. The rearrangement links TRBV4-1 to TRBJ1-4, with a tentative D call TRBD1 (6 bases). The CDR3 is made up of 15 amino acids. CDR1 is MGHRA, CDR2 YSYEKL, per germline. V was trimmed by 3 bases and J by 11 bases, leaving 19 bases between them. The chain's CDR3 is CASSQLPGAAWKLFF. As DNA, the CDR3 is TGCGCCAGCAGCCAGCTCCCAGGGGCGGCGTGGAAACTGTTTTTT.

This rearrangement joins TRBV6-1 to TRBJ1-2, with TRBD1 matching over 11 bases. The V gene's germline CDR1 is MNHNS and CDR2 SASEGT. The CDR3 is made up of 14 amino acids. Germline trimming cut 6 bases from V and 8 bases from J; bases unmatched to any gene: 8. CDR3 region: CASSMGQGVEGYTF. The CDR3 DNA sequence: TGTGCCAGCAGCATGGGACAGGGGGTTGAGGGCTACACCTTC.

CDR3 nucleotides: TGTGCGGGAAGGGGAAGCACTGAAGCTTTCTTT. Translation gives CAGRGSTEAFF. This chain uses TRBV2 with TRBJ1-1; a possible D gene is TRBD1 (5 bases). Germline CDR1 and CDR2: SNHLY and FYNNEI. This CDR3 spans 11 amino acids.

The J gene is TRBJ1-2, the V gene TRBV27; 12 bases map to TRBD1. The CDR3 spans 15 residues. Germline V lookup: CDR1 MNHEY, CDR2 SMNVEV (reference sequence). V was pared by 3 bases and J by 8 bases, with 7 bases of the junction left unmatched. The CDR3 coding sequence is TGTGCCAGCAGTTTTCTGGGACAGGGGGCGCGCGGCTACACCTTC. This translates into CASSFLGQGARGYTF.

CDR3 nucleotides: TGTGCCAGCGTCAGGGGACAATCACCCCTCCACTTT. This sequence encodes CASVRGQSPLHF. The J gene is TRBJ1-6, the V gene TRBV5-6, with D maybe TRBD1 (6 bases). The CDR3 is made up of 12 amino acids. Per the germline V gene, CDR1 is SGHDT and CDR2 is YYEEEE. V was cut by 7 bases and J by 10 bases, with 12 bases left in between.

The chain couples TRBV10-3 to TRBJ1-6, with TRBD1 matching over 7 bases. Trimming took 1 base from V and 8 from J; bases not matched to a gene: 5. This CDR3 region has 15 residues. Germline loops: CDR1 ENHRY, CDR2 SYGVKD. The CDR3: CAISELTGSDSPLHF. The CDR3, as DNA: TGTGCCATCAGTGAGTTGACAGGGTCTGATTCACCCCTCCACTTT.